One sample yielded the 27 T cell receptor beta chains listed below, sequenced in a study of blood T cell repertoires in COVID-19. TCRdb's copy holds only in-frame clones and misses some; the assay was immunoSEQ multiplex PCR. This table has some 110,000 clones, roughly 80% appearing once. The specimen was peripheral blood. The receptors here all came from a man between 65 and 80 years old with acute or convalescent COVID-19.

This clone has a handful of counts. The chain has TRBV6-2 or TRBV6-3 and TRBJ2-7, with D maybe TRBD1 (5 bases). The CDR3 consists of 16 residues. Germline lookup yields CDR1 MNHEY and CDR2 SVGEGT. V was clipped by 0 bases and J by 2 bases, with 14 bases between them. The CDR3 DNA is TGTGCCAGCAGTTACTCGGTTGGGCAGGGCGCCTACGAGCAGTACTTC. It yields the protein CASSYSVGQGAYEQYF.

CDR3 DNA: TGTGCCAGCAGCGCTAGAAATGAGCAGTTCTTC. Its translation: CASSARNEQFF. The genes are TRBV28 and TRBJ2-1; D is uncertain. The CDR3 totals 11 residues. Germline CDR1 MDHEN, CDR2 SYDVKM. Trimming pared 6 bases from V and 7 bases from J, leaving 7 bases between. Together with reference TRBV28 and TRBJ2-1, the CDR3 gives the full variable domain: DVKVTQSSRYLVKRTGEKVFLECVQDMDHENMFWYRQDPGLGLRLIYFSYDVKMKEKGDIPEGYSVSREKKERFSLILESASTNQTSMYLCASSARNEQFFGPGTRLTVL.

The chain recombines TRBV6-4 with TRBJ2-1; TRBD2 matches at 9 bases. The V gene end was trimmed by 0 bases and the J gene end by 7 bases; junction bases not matched to a gene: 10. The CDR3 totals 17 residues. Germline V gene data show CDR1 as MRHNA and CDR2 as SNTAGT. The CDR3 protein is CASSDSGTAGGPNEQFF. CDR3 bases: TGTGCCAGCAGTGACTCGGGAACGGCGGGGGGGCCGAATGAGCAGTTCTTC.

The chain uses TRBV9 and TRBJ2-1, with 12 nucleotides matching TRBD2. Germline lookup yields CDR1 SGDLS and CDR2 YYNGEE. The V segment lost 4 bases and the J segment 5 bases; nucleotides outside the gene matches: 1. This CDR3 is 14 amino acids long. CDR3 region: CASSLAGGNNEQFF. The CDR3 DNA follows: TGTGCCAGCAGCCTAGCGGGAGGGAACAATGAGCAGTTCTTC.

The rearrangement joins TRBV14 to TRBJ2-1, with 8 nucleotides matching TRBD1. V lost 5 bases, J lost 9 bases, and 6 bases stayed unmatched. The CDR3 sequence is 13 residues long. Germline assignment: CDR1 SGHDN and CDR2 FVKESK. Here the CDR3 reads CASSAGQGGEQFF. As DNA, the CDR3 is TGTGCCAGCAGCGCAGGACAGGGCGGTGAGCAGTTCTTC.

The chain couples TRBV5-6 to TRBJ1-5; 7 nucleotides match TRBD1. The V gene end was trimmed by 4 bases and the J gene end by 2 bases; junction bases not matched to a gene: 12. This CDR3 is built from 17 residues. CDR1 is SGHDT and CDR2 is YYEEEE in the germline V gene. The CDR3 DNA is TGTGCCAGCAGCATCTGGACAGGCTTTTGGGGCAATCAGCCCCAGCATTTT. Amino acid sequence: CASSIWTGFWGNQPQHF. The variable domain in full, completed from reference TRBV5-6 and TRBJ1-5, reads DAGVTQSPTHLIKTRGQQVTLRCSPKSGHDTVSWYQQALGQGPQFIFQYYEEEERQRGNFPDRFSGHQFPNYSSELNVNALLLGDSALYLCASSIWTGFWGNQPQHFGDGTRLSIL.

The gene calls are TRBV10-1 and TRBJ2-2; D is possibly TRBD1 (5 bases). The V and J ends lost 6 bases and 4 bases respectively, with 9 bases between them. This CDR3 has 13 residues. CDR1 and CDR2 (germline): WNHNN, SYGVQD (reference sequence). The CDR3 nucleotides read TGCGCCAGCAGAGGGGTGGCCACCGGGGAGCTGTTTTTT. Protein product: CASRGVATGELFF.

This chain joins TRBV10-3 and TRBJ1-4; D may be TRBD1 (5 bases). From germline, CDR1 is ENHRY and CDR2 SYGVKD. The CDR3 runs 15 residues. V shed 11 bases and J shed 6 bases, with 22 bases lying between them. Here the CDR3 DNA reads TGTGCCTCCACAGGTCCGTCCGTTGAAGATGAAAAACTGTTTTTT. This codes for CASTGPSVEDEKLFF.

This clone has just one count. The V and J genes are TRBV29-1 and TRBJ2-5; D is undetermined. CDR1 and CDR2 (germline): SQVTM, ANQGSEA. CDR3 length equals 10 residues. Trimming removed 7 bases from V and 4 bases from J, with 7 bases in between. The chain's CDR3 is CSADLETQYF. In DNA, the CDR3 is TGCAGCGCGGATCTAGAGACCCAGTACTTC.

The rearrangement uses TRBV29-1 and TRBJ2-5; D might be TRBD1 (5 bases). In germline, CDR1 is SQVTM, CDR2 ANQGSEA. The CDR3 is 12 amino acids. The V end lost 4 bases, the J end lost 5 bases, and 11 bases lay between the germline ends. The CDR3 sequence: CSVARERETQYF. The CDR3 nucleotides are TGCAGCGTTGCCAGGGAAAGGGAGACCCAGTACTTC.

The chain has TRBV12-3 or TRBV12-4 and TRBJ2-2, with D hard to call. With 3 bases removed from V and 8 bases from J, the gap between germline ends came to 10 bases. This CDR3 region has 13 residues. The CDR3 reads CASSFGLRGELFF. The CDR3 bases are TGTGCCAGCAGTTTTGGGCTTCGTGGGGAGCTGTTTTTT.

The V and J genes are TRBV5-1 and TRBJ2-1, with 11 bases identical to TRBD2. From germline, CDR1 is SGHRS and CDR2 YFSETQ. The length of the CDR3 is 15 residues. The V and J ends lost 3 bases and 12 bases, in that order; junction bases with no gene match: 11. The CDR3 sequence: CASSSGTSGGDGQFF. The CDR3 region has the DNA TGCGCCAGCAGCTCCGGGACTAGCGGTGGGGATGGGCAGTTCTTC.

A few counts support this clone. V gene TRBV9 combines with J gene TRBJ1-3; D is uncertain. Trimming cost V 0 bases and J 11 bases, with 12 bases left between them. CDR1 is SGDLS and CDR2 is YYNGEE in the germline V gene. This CDR3 is 13 amino acids long. The CDR3 sequence is CASSVGAASPIYF. CDR3 bases: TGTGCCAGCAGCGTAGGAGCTGCGAGTCCCATATATTTT.

This clone has a handful of counts. The chain recombines TRBV27 with TRBJ1-1; D remains ambiguous. V gave up 6 bases and J gave up 1 base, with 12 bases separating them. Germline loops: CDR1 MNHEY, CDR2 SMNVEV (reference sequence). The CDR3 is 14 amino acids. Here the CDR3 reads CASSERRGNTEAFF. The CDR3 region has the DNA TGTGCCAGCAGCGAAAGACGGGGGAACACTGAAGCTTTCTTT.

The J gene is TRBJ2-1, the V gene TRBV30, with D perhaps TRBD2 (6 bases). Germline V lookup: CDR1 GTSNPN, CDR2 SVGIG (reference sequence). The CDR3 runs to 12 residues. The V and J ends lost 2 bases and 8 bases respectively, with 10 bases between them. CDR3 sequence: CAWSPTSYEQFF. The CDR3 nucleotides read TGTGCCTGGAGTCCAACTAGCTATGAGCAGTTCTTC.

The chain combines TRBV18 with TRBJ2-3; possibly TRBD2 for D (5 bases). The CDR3 totals 12 residues. Trimming removed 3 bases at V and 5 bases at J, with 6 bases between. The germline V gene encodes CDR1 KGHSH and CDR2 LQKENI. The CDR3 DNA is TGTGCCAGCTCACCCGAGGGAGATACGCAGTATTTT. This codes for CASSPEGDTQYF.

Here the CDR3 DNA reads TGTGCCAGCAGTTTGGCTACAGGGGGCAAGGGTGAAGCTTTCTTT. Amino acid sequence: CASSLATGGKGEAFF. The chain links TRBV28 to TRBJ1-1; 9 bases agree with TRBD1. The V gene's germline CDR1 is MDHEN and CDR2 SYDVKM. The trim removed 3 bases at V and 7 bases at J, leaving 9 bases unmatched. This CDR3 has 15 residues.

The V gene is TRBV5-1, the J gene TRBJ2-7; possibly TRBD1 for D (5 bases). CDR1 and CDR2 (germline): SGHRS, YFSETQ. V was trimmed by 0 bases and J by 2 bases, leaving 12 bases between them. The CDR3 extends over 15 amino acids. CDR3 sequence reads: CASSLDLAGTYEQYF. The CDR3 DNA is TGCGCCAGCAGCTTGGATTTGGCAGGGACCTACGAGCAGTACTTC.

This clone was counted between two and nine times. The gene calls are TRBV5-5 and TRBJ1-2, with TRBD1 matching 12 bases. The CDR3 is 17 residues long. The germline CDR1 and CDR2 sequences are SGHKS and YYEKEE (reference sequence). Trimming at V came to 4 bases and at J to 4 bases, leaving 11 bases not matched to a gene. CDR3 nucleotides: TGTGCCAGCAGCCAGTTGGGACAGGGGGCGCGGGTCTATGGCTACACCTTC. Translated: CASSQLGQGARVYGYTF. Complete variable domain (other parts from reference TRBV5-5 and TRBJ1-2): DAGVTQSPTHLIKTRGQQVTLRCSPISGHKSVSWYQQVLGQGPQFIFQYYEKEERGRGNFPDRFSARQFPNYSSELNVNALLLGDSALYLCASSQLGQGARVYGYTFGSGTRLTVV.

The gene calls are TRBV24-1 and TRBJ2-1, with TRBD2 matching 14 bases. CDR1 KGHDR and CDR2 SFDVKD come from the germline V gene. With V trimmed by 3 bases and J by 1 base, 7 bases remained unmatched. This CDR3 region has 19 residues. In DNA, the CDR3 is TGTGCCACCAGTGATGCCGGGACTAGCGGGAGTGGTTCCTACAATGAGCAGTTCTTC. Translated, it gives CATSDAGTSGSGSYNEQFF.

The chain employs TRBV5-1 and TRBJ2-3; perhaps TRBD2 as D (7 bases). The V and J ends lost 4 bases and 2 bases respectively, with 14 bases between them. Germline V gives CDR1 SGHRS, CDR2 YFSETQ. The CDR3 consists of 15 residues. In DNA form, the CDR3 reads TGCGCCAGCAGCACCGATGGGGGGGCCACAGATACGCAGTATTTT. Translating it yields CASSTDGGATDTQYF.

The V call is TRBV6-1, the J call TRBJ1-2; a weak D match, TRBD1 (5 bases). The V end lost 3 bases, the J end lost 0 bases, and 11 bases lay between the germline ends. Germline CDR1 and CDR2: MNHNS and SASEGT. CDR3 length equals 15 residues. In DNA form, the CDR3 reads TGTGCCAGCAGTGACCCGGGAGGGGCTAACTATGGCTACACCTTC. It encodes CASSDPGGANYGYTF.

V and J are TRBV5-8 and TRBJ1-5; D uncertain. The V end was cut by 4 bases, the J end by 1 base, with 15 bases between. Germline CDR1 reads SGHTS; CDR2 reads YDEGEE. CDR3 size: 16 residues. The CDR3 loop is CASSPRGVTSNQPQHF. The DNA of the CDR3 is TGTGCCAGCAGCCCCCGCGGGGTGACGAGCAATCAGCCCCAGCATTTT.

V and J are TRBV6-5 and TRBJ1-1; 8 bases align to TRBD1. The V and J ends lost 6 bases and 4 bases, in that order; junction bases with no gene match: 4. Germline-derived CDR1 and CDR2 are MNHEY and SVGAGI. The CDR3 runs to 13 residues. The DNA for the CDR3 is TGTGCCAGCAGCCCACAGGGGGGCACTGAAGCTTTCTTT. Residues: CASSPQGGTEAFF.

The chain couples TRBV6-1 to TRBJ1-3; D is perhaps TRBD1 (5 bases). The CDR3 covers 15 residues. Germline CDR1 and CDR2: MNHNS and SASEGT. V lost 3 bases and J 4 bases, leaving 13 bases between the germline ends. The CDR3: CASSDGGAGGNTIYF. The CDR3 DNA sequence: TGTGCCAGCAGTGACGGCGGGGCCGGGGGAAACACCATATATTTT.

V and J are TRBV5-1 and TRBJ2-7; 7 nucleotides align to TRBD2. CDR1 and CDR2 (germline): SGHRS, YFSETQ. This CDR3 is 16 amino acids long. The V segment lost 0 bases and the J segment 3 bases; nucleotides outside the gene matches: 9. The CDR3 reads CASSLALGSGFYEQYF. CDR3 sequence (DNA): TGCGCCAGCAGCTTGGCCTTAGGTAGCGGGTTCTACGAGCAGTACTTC. Filled out from reference TRBV5-1 and TRBJ2-7, the complete variable domain reads KAGVTQTPRYLIKTRGQQVTLSCSPISGHRSVSWYQQTPGQGLQFLFEYFSETQRNKGNFPGRFSGRQFSNSRSEMNVSTLELGDSALYLCASSLALGSGFYEQYFGPGTRLTVT.

V and J are TRBV10-1 and TRBJ1-1; tentatively, D is TRBD1 (5 bases). Trimming left V 4 bases short and J 0 bases short, with 9 bases between. Germline V gene lookup returns CDR1 WNHNN and CDR2 SYGVQD (reference sequence). This CDR3 is 14 amino acids long. The CDR3 here is CASSVTGLNTEAFF. The CDR3 DNA sequence: TGCGCCAGCAGTGTTACAGGTTTGAACACTGAAGCTTTCTTT.